The clone carrying this T cell receptor beta chain was seen ten or more times. Its target is not known. V gave up 6 bases and J gave up 4 bases; unmatched junction bases: 4. The CDR3 consists of 15 residues. The germline CDR1 and CDR2 sequences are MDHEN and SYDVKM. The data derive from a study of glioma-infiltrating T cells. Study outcomes and limitations: Above-expected tissue-blood divergence occurred in all gliomas, most in low-grade ones.

TCR alpha and beta CDR3 regions were amplified from RNA using iRepertoire nested multiplex PCR. For one-step reverse transcription and amplification, roughly 85-450 ng of tissue mRNA or PBMC total RNA was used. TCRdb redid the calling of the multiplex PCR reads with MiXCR, one entry per CDR3 protein. The table shows approximately 110,000 distinct CDR3 sequences, with around 23% occurring only once. This clonotype originated in a human donor with low-grade glioma or glioblastoma, undergoing nonglioma brain surgery, or in good health (not recorded which). This rearrangement joins TRBV28 to TRBJ2-3; 13 bases are a match to TRBD2. The sequenced sample was glioma tissue, nonneoplastic brain tissue, or PBMCs (not recorded which). The CDR3 bases are TGTGCCAGCAGGCGGACTAGCGGGAGATCAGATACGCAGTATTTT. Translation gives CASRRTSGRSDTQYF.